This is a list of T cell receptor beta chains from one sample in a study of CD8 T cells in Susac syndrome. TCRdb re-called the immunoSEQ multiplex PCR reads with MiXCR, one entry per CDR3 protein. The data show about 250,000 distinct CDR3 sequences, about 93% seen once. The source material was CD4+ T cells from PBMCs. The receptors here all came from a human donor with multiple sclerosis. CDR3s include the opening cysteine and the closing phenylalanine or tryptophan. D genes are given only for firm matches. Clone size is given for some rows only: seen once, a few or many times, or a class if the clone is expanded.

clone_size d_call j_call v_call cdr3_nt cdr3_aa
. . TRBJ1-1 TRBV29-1 TGCAGCGCCGGACTGGGGGGCGCAGACACTGAAGCTTTCTTT CSAGLGGADTEAFF
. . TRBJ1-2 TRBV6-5 TGTGCCAGCAGTTACCGGATTACAGGGACCCTTTATGGCTACACCTTC CASSYRITGTLYGYTF
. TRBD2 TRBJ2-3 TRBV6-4 TGTGCCAGCAGTGAAGTTAGCGGGGTGGCAGATACGCAGTATTTT CASSEVSGVADTQYF
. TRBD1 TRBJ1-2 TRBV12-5 TGTGCTAGTGCCTCAGGGGGCGAAGGCTACACCTTC CASASGGEGYTF
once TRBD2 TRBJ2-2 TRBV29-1 TGCAGCGTTGTCGGGGGGGGCACCGGGGAGCTGTTTTTT CSVVGGGTGELFF
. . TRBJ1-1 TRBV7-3 TGTGCCAGCAGCTTAACGGGGGGGGCCACTGAAGCTTTCTTT CASSLTGGATEAFF
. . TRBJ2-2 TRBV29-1 TGCAGCGGCCGCAGGGGGGTGAACACCGGGGAGCTGTTTTTT CSGRRGVNTGELFF
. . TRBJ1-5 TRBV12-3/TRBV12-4 TGTGCCAGCAGTTTAGTGCTTCAGCCCCAGCATTTT CASSLVLQPQHF
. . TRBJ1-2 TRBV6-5 TGTGCCAGCAGTCGGGGCCACGAAGGTGGCTACACCTTC CASSRGHEGGYTF
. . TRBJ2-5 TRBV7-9 TGTGCCAGCAGCCGGGGGGCAGAAGAGACCCAGTACTTC CASSRGAEETQYF
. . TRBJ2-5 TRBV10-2 TGCGCCAGCGTCCTCGGGACGGGGTTTTTCGAGACCCAGTACTTC CASVLGTGFFETQYF
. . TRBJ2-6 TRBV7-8 TGTGCCAGCAGCCCGATGACCAGCTCTGGGGCCAACGTCCTGACTTTC CASSPMTSSGANVLTF
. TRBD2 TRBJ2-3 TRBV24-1 TGTGCCACCAGTGATCATGGGGCGGCGGGGGGCCTTCTCGGAGATACGCAGTATTTT CATSDHGAAGGLLGDTQYF
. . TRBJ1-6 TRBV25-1 TGTGCCAGCAGGGGGTCGGGTTCACCCCTCCACTTT CASRGSGSPLHF
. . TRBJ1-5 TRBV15 TGTGCCACCAGCAGAGGTGGGGGCAATCAGCCCCAGCATTTT CATSRGGGNQPQHF
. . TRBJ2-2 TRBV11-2 TGTGCCAGCAGCTTCCGTTCCGCCGGGGAGCTGTTTTTT CASSFRSAGELFF
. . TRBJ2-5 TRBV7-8 TGTGCCAGCAGCCCTTCGGAGGCCCAAGAGACCCAGTACTTC CASSPSEAQETQYF
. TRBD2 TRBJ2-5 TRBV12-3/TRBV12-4 TGTGCCAGCAGTTTGTCCCCGACGGGAGGGACCCAGTACTTC CASSLSPTGGTQYF
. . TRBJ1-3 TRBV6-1 TGTGCCAGCAGTGAATCAGGGGTAACCATATATTTT CASSESGVTIYF
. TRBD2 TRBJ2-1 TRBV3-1 TGTGCCAGCAGCCAAGAAGGTCTAGCGGGGGGTTATGAGCAGTTCTTC CASSQEGLAGGYEQFF
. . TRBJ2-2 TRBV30 TGTGCCTGGAGACCGAATCCCGGGGAGCTGTTTTTT CAWRPNPGELFF
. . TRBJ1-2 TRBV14 TGTGCCAGCAGCCGTCGCAGGGCAGACTATGGCTACACCTTC CASSRRRADYGYTF
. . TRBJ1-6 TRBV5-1 TGCGCCAGCAGCTTGGATAGGCCCCTAAATTCACCCCTCCACTTT CASSLDRPLNSPLHF
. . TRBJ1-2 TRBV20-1 TGCAGTGCTAGACCCTGGGGAGACAGATGGTCCCTCTATGGCTACACCTTC CSARPWGDRWSLYGYTF
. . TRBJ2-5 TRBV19 TGTGCCAGTAGTATGTCCGGGCAAGAGACCCAGTACTTC CASSMSGQETQYF
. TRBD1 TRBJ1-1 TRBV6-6 TGTGCCAGCAGTTCAGGACAGGGTGTTTCTGAAGCTTTCTTT CASSSGQGVSEAFF
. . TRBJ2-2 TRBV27 TGTGCCAGCAGTTTCAAGGGCGGGGAGCTGTTTTTT CASSFKGGELFF
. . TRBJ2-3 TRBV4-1 TGCGCCAGCAGCCAAGATTGGGAGACTAGCACAGATACGCAGTATTTT CASSQDWETSTDTQYF
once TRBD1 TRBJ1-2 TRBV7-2 TGTGCCAGCAGCCCACTACAGGGGGGCAGGAACTATGGCTACACCTTC CASSPLQGGRNYGYTF
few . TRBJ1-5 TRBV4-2 TGTGCCAGCGCTCGGGGGGATAACAATCAGCCCCAGCATTTT CASARGDNNQPQHF